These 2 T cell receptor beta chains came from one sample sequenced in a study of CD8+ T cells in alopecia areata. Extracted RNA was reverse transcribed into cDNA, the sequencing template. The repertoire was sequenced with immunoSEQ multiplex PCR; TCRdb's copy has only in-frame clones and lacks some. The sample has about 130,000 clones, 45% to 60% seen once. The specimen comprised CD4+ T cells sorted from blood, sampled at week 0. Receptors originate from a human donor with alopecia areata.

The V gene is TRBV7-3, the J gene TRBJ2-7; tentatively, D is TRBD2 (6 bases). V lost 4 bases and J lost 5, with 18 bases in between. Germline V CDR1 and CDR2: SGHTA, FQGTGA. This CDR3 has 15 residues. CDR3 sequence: CASSSQGGRKDEQYF. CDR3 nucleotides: TGTGCCAGCAGCTCGCAAGGAGGGCGGAAGGACGAGCAGTACTTC.

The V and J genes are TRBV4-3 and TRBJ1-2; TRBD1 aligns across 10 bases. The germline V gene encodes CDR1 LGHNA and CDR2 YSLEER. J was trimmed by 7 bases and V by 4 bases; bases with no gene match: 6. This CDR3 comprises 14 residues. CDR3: CASSPSGTGVGYTF. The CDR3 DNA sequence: TGCGCCAGCAGCCCCTCCGGGACAGGGGTTGGCTACACCTTC.